This entry is about one TCR beta chain. The antigen remains unidentified. Both iRepertoire HTBI primers and Arm-PCR of CDR3 regions were used to build the TCR beta libraries. TCRdb called the multiplex PCR reads again in MiXCR, with one record for every CDR3 protein. The sample includes roughly 610,000 distinct CDR3 sequences, 15% to 20% of them seen just once. The CDR3 consists of 15 residues. Trimming took 5 bases from V and 3 from J, leaving 17 bases between them. CDR1 SEHNR and CDR2 FQNEAQ come from the germline V gene (reference sequence). These data come from a study of regulatory T cells in long-lasting Graves disease. Study background: Antithyroid drug intake by newly diagnosed Graves' patients had lasted under 3 months. General observations from the study: The number of shared public clonotypes was higher in persistent patients (approximately 3,000) than new patients (966).

Time point meaning: newly diagnosed GD, antithyroid drugs for less than 3 months. Researchers made the TCR library from RNA that was extracted from PBMCs. These same records also appear under a second study, on T cells in Graves' hyperthyroidism and ophthalmopathy. This second study notes: These patients, aged 18 to 65, had recently diagnosed hyperthyroidism lasting under 2 months.

V and J are TRBV7-9 and TRBJ2-7, with D maybe TRBD1 (6 bases). The material was peripheral blood mononuclear cells (PBMCs), obtained at new diagnosis, from a patient treated with antithyroid drugs. The sequence derives from a young man with Graves disease. In DNA, the CDR3 is TGTGCCAGCAGCCACCCCGCAGGGGTTGTCTACGAGCAGTACTTC. This gives the protein CASSHPAGVVYEQYF.